This TCR beta chain was recovered during a study of blood T cells in healthy people across ages. Findings and caveats of the study: A strong correlation was seen between TCR beta diversity and naive T cell percentage. Among long-lived donors, naive CD4+ cells were more numerous and diversity higher than in aged donors.

In each sample, at least 7 million PBMCs were isolated. Next came a second PCR, run for roughly 6 to 11 cycles, which used a sample-barcoded 5' primer along with a J-beta primer mix. TCRdb reprocessed the 5' RACE reads via MiXCR and lists one record per CDR3 protein. The table shows 650,000 or so distinct CDR3 sequences, with 45% to 60% occurring only once. This clonotype was observed many times. Its antigen is still unknown. What was sequenced was blood. The receptor was isolated from a woman older than 75 in good health.

The CDR3 coding sequence is TGTGCCTCCAGCGTAGGGCCTCGCCAAGATCAGCCCCAGCATTTT. Translating gives CASSVGPRQDQPQHF. The chain employs TRBV9 and TRBJ1-5; D is undetermined. CDR1 is SGDLS, CDR2 YYNGEE, per germline. This CDR3 is 15 amino acids long. V was trimmed by 10 bases and J by 5 bases, leaving 22 bases between them.